This T cell receptor (beta chain) was captured by sequencing in a study of T-cell reconstitution after alpha-beta-depleted transplantation in children. Study-wide points: Fresh T-cell production supplied most of the T-cell counts and diversity seen one year after transplant.

This clonotype was counted at least ten times. Its target is not known. The TCRbeta library incorporated unique molecular identifiers. TCRdb analysed the PCR reads with MiXCR anew, one entry per CDR3 protein. The table lists hundreds of thousands of distinct CDR3 sequences, 7% to 9% of them singletons, with under 40% in the top ten. The CDR3 has 16 residues. The V end was cut by 5 bases, the J end by 2 bases, with 17 bases between. The germline V gene has CDR1 SGHTA and CDR2 FQGNSA. Sequenced here: PBMCs, mostly from graft donor cells, sampled 360 days after TCRalphabeta/CD19-depleted stem cell transplant. The clonotype comes from a male patient aged 2 to 10 who had a stem cell transplant for acute myeloid leukemia, so the T cells may come from the graft donor. V gene TRBV7-2 combines with J gene TRBJ2-3; D uncertain. The CDR3 coding sequence is TGTGCCAGCAGCCCGGCAATAACTACCACCACAGATACGCAGTATTTT. Translating it yields CASSPAITTTTDTQYF.